This entry describes one TCR beta chain. No antigen is known for it. This record comes from a study of T cell responses to AZD1222 COVID-19 vaccine. Timing groups of about 4 and about 12 weeks for second doses were pooled. Study-level findings and limits: Spike-specific TCR breadth and depth were elevated following two AZD1222 doses. Regions 160-218 and 743-854 held dominance among vaccine-associated CD4 TCRs, which spanned spike. The donor group comprised mostly white British people and more females; the analysis possibly underestimated clonal diversity.

Data came from immunoSEQ multiplex PCR; TCRdb stores just in-frame clones and leaves some out. Here the sample spans under 95,000 clones, 85% to 90% being singletons. V shed 4 bases and J 7 bases; nucleotides not matched to a gene: 9. Germline CDR1 is LNHDA and CDR2 is SQIVND (reference sequence). The CDR3 has 15 amino acids. The source material was peripheral blood, sampled 28 days after the second AZD1222 dose. The sequence came from an adult who received the AZD1222 COVID-19 vaccine. V usage is TRBV19 and J usage is TRBJ1-1, with 10 bases that match TRBD1. CDR3 residues: CASSTQLTGGSEAFF. In nucleotides, the CDR3 is TGTGCCAGTAGTACCCAGTTGACAGGGGGCAGTGAAGCTTTCTTT.